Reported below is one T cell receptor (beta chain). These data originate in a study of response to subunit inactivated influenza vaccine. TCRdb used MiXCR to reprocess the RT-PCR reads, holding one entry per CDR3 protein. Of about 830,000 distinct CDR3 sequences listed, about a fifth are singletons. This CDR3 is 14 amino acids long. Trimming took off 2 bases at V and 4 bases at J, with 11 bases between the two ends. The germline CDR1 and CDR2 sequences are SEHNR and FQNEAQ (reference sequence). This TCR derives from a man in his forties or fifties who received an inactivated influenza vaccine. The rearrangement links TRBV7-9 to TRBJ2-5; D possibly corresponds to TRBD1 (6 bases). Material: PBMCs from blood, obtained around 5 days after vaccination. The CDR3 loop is CASSLSAGVETQYF. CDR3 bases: TGTGCCAGCAGCTTAAGCGCAGGGGTAGAGACCCAGTACTTC.